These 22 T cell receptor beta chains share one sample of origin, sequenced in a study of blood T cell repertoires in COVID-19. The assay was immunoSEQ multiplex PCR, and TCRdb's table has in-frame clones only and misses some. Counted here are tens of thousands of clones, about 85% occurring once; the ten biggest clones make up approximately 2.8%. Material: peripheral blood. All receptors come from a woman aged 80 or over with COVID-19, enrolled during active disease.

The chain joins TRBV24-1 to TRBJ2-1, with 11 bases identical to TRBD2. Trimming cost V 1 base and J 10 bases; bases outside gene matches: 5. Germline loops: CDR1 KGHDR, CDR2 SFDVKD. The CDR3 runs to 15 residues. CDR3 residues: CATSDLTSGGGEQFF. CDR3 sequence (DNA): TGTGCCACCAGTGATTTAACTAGCGGGGGTGGGGAGCAGTTCTTC.

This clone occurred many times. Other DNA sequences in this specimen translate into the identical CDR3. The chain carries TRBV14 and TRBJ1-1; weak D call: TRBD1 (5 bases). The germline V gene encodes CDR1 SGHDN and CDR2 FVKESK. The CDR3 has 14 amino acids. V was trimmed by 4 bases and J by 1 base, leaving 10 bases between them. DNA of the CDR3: TGTGCCAGCAGCCGGCAGGGATGGAACACTGAAGCTTTCTTT. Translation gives CASSRQGWNTEAFF. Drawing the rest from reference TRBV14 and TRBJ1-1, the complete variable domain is EAGVTQFPSHSVIEKGQTVTLRCDPISGHDNLYWYRRVMGKEIKFLLHFVKESKQDESGMPNNRFLAERTGGTYSTLKVQPAELEDSGVYFCASSRQGWNTEAFFGQGTRLTVV.

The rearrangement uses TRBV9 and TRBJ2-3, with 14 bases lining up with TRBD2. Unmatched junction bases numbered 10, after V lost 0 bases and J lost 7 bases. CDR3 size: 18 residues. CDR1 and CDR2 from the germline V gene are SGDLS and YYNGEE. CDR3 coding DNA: TGTGCCAGCAGCGTAGCCCACGGGGGACTAGCGGGAGACAATACGCAGTATTTT. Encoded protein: CASSVAHGGLAGDNTQYF.

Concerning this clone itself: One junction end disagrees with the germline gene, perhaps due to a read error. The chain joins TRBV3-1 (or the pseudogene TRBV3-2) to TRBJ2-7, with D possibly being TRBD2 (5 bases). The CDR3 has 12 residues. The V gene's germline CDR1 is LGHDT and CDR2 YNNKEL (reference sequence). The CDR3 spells CASSQVASRRHF. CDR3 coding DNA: TGTGCCAGCAGCCAAGTGGCTAGCAGAAGGCACTTC.

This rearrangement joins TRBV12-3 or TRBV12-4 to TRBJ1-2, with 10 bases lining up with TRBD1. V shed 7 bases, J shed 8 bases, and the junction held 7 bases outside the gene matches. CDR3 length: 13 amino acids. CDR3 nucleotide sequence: TGTGCCAGCAATCGACAGGGGGCGGAGGGCTACACCTTC. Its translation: CASNRQGAEGYTF.

The CDR3 protein is CASRDPGGTDTQYF. CDR3 nucleotide sequence: TGTGCCAGCAGGGACCCCGGGGGAACAGATACGCAGTATTTT. The chain carries TRBV25-1 and TRBJ2-3; D is perhaps TRBD2 (6 bases). The CDR3 runs 14 residues. The germline V gene encodes CDR1 MGHDK and CDR2 SYGVNS. V was cut by 6 bases and J by 3 bases, with 13 bases left in between.

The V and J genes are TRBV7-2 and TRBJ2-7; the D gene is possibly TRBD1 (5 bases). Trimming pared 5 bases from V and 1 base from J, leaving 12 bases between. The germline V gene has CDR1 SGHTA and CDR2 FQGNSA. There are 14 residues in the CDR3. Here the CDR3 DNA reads TGTGCCAGCAGCCGCCGACAGCGTTCCTACGAGCAGTACTTC. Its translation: CASSRRQRSYEQYF.

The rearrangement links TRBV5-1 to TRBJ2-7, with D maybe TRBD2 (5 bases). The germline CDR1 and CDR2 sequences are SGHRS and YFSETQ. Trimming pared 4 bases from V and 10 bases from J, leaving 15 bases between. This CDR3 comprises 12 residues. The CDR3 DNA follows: TGCGCCAGCAGCCAGGAGGACGGCGGACAGTACTTC. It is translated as CASSQEDGGQYF.

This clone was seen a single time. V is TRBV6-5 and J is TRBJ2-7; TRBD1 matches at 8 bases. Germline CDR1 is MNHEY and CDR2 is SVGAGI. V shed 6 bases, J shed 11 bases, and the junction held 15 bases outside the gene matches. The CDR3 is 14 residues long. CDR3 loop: CASSHTTVQGAEYF. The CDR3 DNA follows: TGTGCCAGCAGCCATACCACCGTTCAGGGGGCGGAGTACTTC.

CDR3: CASSLPQGLENIQYF. The CDR3 bases are TGTGCCAGCAGTTTACCCCAGGGGCTGGAAAACATTCAGTACTTC. The chain combines TRBV28 with TRBJ2-4; D is perhaps TRBD1 (6 bases). The CDR3 has 15 residues. The V end lost 2 bases, the J end lost 5 bases, and 13 bases lay between the germline ends. The germline V gene encodes CDR1 MDHEN and CDR2 SYDVKM.

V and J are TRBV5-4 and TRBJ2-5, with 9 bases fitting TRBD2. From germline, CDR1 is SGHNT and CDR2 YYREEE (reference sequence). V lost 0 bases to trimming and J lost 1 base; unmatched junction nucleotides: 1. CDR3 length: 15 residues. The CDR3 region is CASSLGRGGQETQYF. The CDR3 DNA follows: TGTGCCAGCAGCTTGGGGCGGGGGGGCCAAGAGACCCAGTACTTC.

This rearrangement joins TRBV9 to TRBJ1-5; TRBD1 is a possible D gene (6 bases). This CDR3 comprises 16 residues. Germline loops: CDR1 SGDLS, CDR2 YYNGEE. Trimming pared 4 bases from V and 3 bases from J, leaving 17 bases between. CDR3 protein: CASSPSGDTHNQPQHF. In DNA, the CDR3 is TGTGCCAGCAGCCCGAGTGGGGACACACACAATCAGCCCCAGCATTTT.

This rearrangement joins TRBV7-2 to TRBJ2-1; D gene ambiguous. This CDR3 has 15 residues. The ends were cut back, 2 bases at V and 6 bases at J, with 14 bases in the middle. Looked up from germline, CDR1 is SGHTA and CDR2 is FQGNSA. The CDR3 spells CASSLTVLISNEQFF. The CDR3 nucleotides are TGTGCCAGCAGCTTAACAGTACTCATTAGCAATGAGCAGTTCTTC.

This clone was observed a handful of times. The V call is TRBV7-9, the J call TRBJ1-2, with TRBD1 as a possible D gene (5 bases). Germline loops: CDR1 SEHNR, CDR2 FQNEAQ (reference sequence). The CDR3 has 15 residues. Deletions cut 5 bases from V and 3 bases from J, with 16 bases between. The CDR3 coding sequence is TGTGCCAGCAGCCTAGAGGGAGGGGCCGACTATGGCTACACCTTC. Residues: CASSLEGGADYGYTF.

The CDR3: CASSWMTGHTEAFF. The CDR3, as DNA: TGCGCCAGCAGCTGGATGACAGGACACACTGAAGCTTTCTTT. The rearrangement joins TRBV5-1 to TRBJ1-1, with D maybe TRBD1 (6 bases). The V gene's germline CDR1 is SGHRS and CDR2 YFSETQ. Trimming took 3 bases from V and 3 from J, leaving 12 bases between them. This CDR3 comprises 14 residues.

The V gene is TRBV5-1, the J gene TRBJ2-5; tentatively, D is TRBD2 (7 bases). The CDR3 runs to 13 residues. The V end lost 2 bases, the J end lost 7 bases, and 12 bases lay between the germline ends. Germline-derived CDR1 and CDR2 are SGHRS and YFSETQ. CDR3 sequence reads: CASSLEGGGTQYF. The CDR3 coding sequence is TGCGCCAGCAGCTTAGAAGGGGGGGGGACCCAGTACTTC.

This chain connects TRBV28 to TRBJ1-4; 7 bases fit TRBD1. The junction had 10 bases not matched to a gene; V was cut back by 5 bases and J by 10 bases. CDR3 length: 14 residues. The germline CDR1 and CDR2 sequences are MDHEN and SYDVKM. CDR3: CASSPGTVAGKLFF. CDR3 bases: TGTGCCAGCAGTCCGGGGACAGTCGCTGGAAAACTGTTTTTT.

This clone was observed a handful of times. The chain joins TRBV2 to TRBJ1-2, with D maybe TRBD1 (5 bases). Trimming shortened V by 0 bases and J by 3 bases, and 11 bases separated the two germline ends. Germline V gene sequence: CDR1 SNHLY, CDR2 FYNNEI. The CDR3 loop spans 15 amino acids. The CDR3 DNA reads TGTGCCAGCAGTGAAGCGGAGGGACTGGACTATGGCTACACCTTC. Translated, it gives CASSEAEGLDYGYTF.

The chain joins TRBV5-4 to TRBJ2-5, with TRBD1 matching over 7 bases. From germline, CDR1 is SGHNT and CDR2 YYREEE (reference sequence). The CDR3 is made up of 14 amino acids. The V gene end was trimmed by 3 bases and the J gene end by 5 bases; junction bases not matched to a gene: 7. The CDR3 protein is CASSSRQGGETQYF. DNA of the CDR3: TGTGCCAGCAGCTCTCGACAGGGCGGGGAGACCCAGTACTTC.

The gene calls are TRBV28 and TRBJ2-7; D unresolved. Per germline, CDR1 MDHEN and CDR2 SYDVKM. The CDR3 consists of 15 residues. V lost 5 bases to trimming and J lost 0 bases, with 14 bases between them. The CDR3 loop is CASSVPGAPSYEQYF. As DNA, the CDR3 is TGTGCCAGCAGTGTACCCGGAGCCCCCTCCTACGAGCAGTACTTC.

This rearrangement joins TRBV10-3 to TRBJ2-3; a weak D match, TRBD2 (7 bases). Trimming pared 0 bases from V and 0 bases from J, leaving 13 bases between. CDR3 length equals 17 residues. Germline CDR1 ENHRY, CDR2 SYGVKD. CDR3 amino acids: CAISESPAGASTDTQYF. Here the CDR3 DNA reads TGTGCCATCAGTGAGTCCCCGGCGGGGGCTAGCACAGATACGCAGTATTTT.

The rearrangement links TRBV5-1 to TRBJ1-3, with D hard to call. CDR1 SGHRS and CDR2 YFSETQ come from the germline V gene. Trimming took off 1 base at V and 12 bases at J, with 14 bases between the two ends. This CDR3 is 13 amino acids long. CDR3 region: CASSLKYDAVIYF. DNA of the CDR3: TGCGCCAGCAGCTTGAAGTACGACGCGGTCATATATTTT.